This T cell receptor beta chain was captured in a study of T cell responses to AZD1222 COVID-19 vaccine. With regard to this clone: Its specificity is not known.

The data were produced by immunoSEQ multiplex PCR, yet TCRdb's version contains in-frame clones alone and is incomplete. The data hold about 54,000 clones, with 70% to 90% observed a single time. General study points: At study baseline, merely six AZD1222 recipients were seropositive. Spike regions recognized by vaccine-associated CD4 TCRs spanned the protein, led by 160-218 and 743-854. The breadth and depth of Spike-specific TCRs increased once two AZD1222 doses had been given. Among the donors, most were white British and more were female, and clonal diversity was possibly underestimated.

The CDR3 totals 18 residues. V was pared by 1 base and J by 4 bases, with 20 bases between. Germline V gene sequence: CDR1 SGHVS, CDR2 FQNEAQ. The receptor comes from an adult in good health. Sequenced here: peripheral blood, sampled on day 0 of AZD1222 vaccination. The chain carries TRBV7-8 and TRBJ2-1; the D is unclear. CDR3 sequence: CASSLVLRGQSRYNEQFF. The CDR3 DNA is TGTGCCAGCAGCTTAGTGCTTCGTGGCCAAAGTCGGTACAATGAGCAGTTCTTC.